This TCR beta chain was identified in a study of cytomegalovirus exposure and HLA in healthy donors (dated by TCRdb to about 2017). Concerning the study at large: In an earlier analysis of approximately 500 of the donors, approximately 260 Gb of sequence data and 117 million unique TCR beta sequences from about 190 million T cells were reported. Roughly 300 gigabases of sequencing data and around 85 million unique TCR sequences made up an early release that covered some 640 HLA-typed donors. Among the approximately 400 genotyped donors, about 85% belonged to the genetic ancestry cluster associated with self-reported Caucasian donors. The study aimed to test whether signatures of past pathogen exposure could be identified by cataloging public T cell receptors. The study profiled the T cell repertoires of around 700 subjects by immunosequencing and related them to cytomegalovirus serostatus. Besides the first cohort of more than 650 subjects, a separate validation cohort made up of about 120 different subjects was used. High-throughput TCR immunosequencing, statistical association of individual TCRs with disease status, and machine learning were combined to predict cytomegalovirus infection status. In a later analysis, previously published TCR beta repertoires from several hundred donors were re-analyzed and high-resolution HLA genotyping was added so that TCR occurrence patterns could be studied. The later analysis used no new phenotypic data to find candidate immune exposures, relying instead on TCR beta sequences and their occurrence across donors. To decide whether each TCR beta V gene segment behaved as functional or pseudogenic, an earlier analysis of fewer than 750 of the donors relied on high-throughput TCR beta sequencing. Donor age, sex, ethnicity and CMV serostatus were compiled alongside the repertoire data. A later genetic analysis took genome-wide SNP genotypes for about three fifths of the 666 donors and used that subset as a discovery cohort. All discovery cohort repertoires had been generated on a single sequencing platform. Both class I and class II loci were covered by HLA typing, at four-digit resolution. Typing coverage differed by locus: A, B, C, DRB1 and DQB1 were typed in about 620-640 donors, DQA1 in around 500, DPA1 in some 610, and DPB1 in just under 480. Several DR-DQ haplotypes were treated as single units for association and clustering because of strong linkage in the cohort. Across around 400 genotyped donors of the cohort, an average of approximately 200,000 unique TCR beta nucleotide sequences per donor were sequenced, and around 19% of those sequences were non-productive. Overall study results and their limits: Because counts were too low, 15 or so rarely observed V segments, including chromosome 9 orphons, were excluded from the earlier analysis of 587 of the donors. The sequencing pipeline was judged likely to have produced a cluster of highly shared sequence variants as a technical artifact. The only immune exposure information available for the cohort was CMV serostatus. While some public TCRs were present in many individuals, most TCR sequences turned up only very rarely across donors. In an earlier analysis of 587 of the donors, most TCR beta V segments appeared in productive rearrangements about 87% or about 30% of the time, broadly matching IMGT annotations. According to the authors, the approach could potentially be generalized to other disease states and immunological phenotypes. In vitro tests confirmed that a few of the cytomegalovirus-associated TCR beta chains recognize cytomegalovirus antigens. Because some donors lacked HLA typing at each locus, the association tests relied only on the typed subset. The cohort was sequenced for TCR beta chains only, and without alpha or paired-chain data the features that could be detected were limited. In a later genetic analysis, fewer N-insertions in productive TCRs were reported among donors in an Asian-associated ancestry cluster than the roughly 700-donor mean. Cytomegalovirus status was reported to be diagnosed by the classifier with high specificity and sensitivity in both the original and validation cohorts. A further reported finding was that TCR beta sequences accurately predicted the HLA-A and HLA-B alleles for most subjects in the first cohort. Strong co-occurrence of HLA alleles, especially DR and DQ, made assigning TCR associations to individual alleles difficult. A later analysis found that most CMV-associated TCR beta chains appeared HLA-restricted, with HLA associations seemingly driven largely by CMV exposure. Roughly uniform sequencing depth across donors was assumed in presence/absence analyses, although this assumption may not hold. In a later analysis, TCR association rates were found to vary across HLA loci, with the most associated TCRs seen for DRB1 alleles and the fewest for HLA-C alleles. According to a later analysis, parvovirus B19, influenza, CMV and Epstein-Barr virus appeared linked to several top co-occurrence clusters. A later analysis found that HLA-associated TCR beta chains were more clonally expanded and had lower generation probabilities than equally common non-associated chains. V-gene and J-gene trimming of TCR beta chains was associated with a missense DCLRE1C variant in a later genetic analysis, and the association was replicated in an independent cohort. At a false discovery rate of 0.05, a later analysis linked around 15,000 TCR beta sequences to specific HLA alleles. Correlated functional status among segregating V segments might reflect linkage disequilibrium, but an unknown experimental factor could not be ruled out. The study gave a list of more than 150 TCR beta chains associated with cytomegalovirus.

The protocol used for the library was the immunoSEQ multiplex PCR assay. A mixture of 60 forward primers for TCR Vbeta segments and 13 reverse primers for TCR Jbeta segments was used in the multiplex PCR. A multiplex PCR assay on genomic DNA amplified the CDR3 region of rearranged TCR beta genes. Amplified TCR beta libraries were sequenced as 87-base-pair reads on the Illumina HiSeq System. The source study handled its data this way. A later analysis tallied roughly 78 million unique TCR beta chains across the 666 repertoires, and about 10 million of those chains were shared by two or more donors. To remove PCR and sequencing errors, raw reads were error-corrected and collapsed into unique sequences using a nearest-neighbor algorithm that merged closely related sequences. Alignment of CDR3 sequences to IMGT reference sequences was used to assign V, D and J gene segments. For a sequence to be retained, a match of at least six nucleotides to both a V gene segment and a J gene segment was required. Rearrangements were classified as productive when the CDR3 lacked stop codons and remained in frame with V and J, and all other rearrangements were classified as non-productive. CDR3 was defined by IMGT convention, running from the second conserved V-encoded cysteine to the conserved J-encoded phenylalanine. The earlier analysis of some 550 of the donors excluded any sequence lacking an unambiguous match to a single V gene segment. An earlier analysis of roughly 590 of the donors called V segments functional above 56.7% productive rearrangements and segregating when the between-donor standard deviation exceeded 5%. To diagnose cytomegalovirus status from the catalog of TCR beta chain sequences, a statistical classification framework was built. In a later analysis, TCR nucleotide sequences were compared against IMGT/GENE-DB human TR gene sequences so that V and J genes could be assigned. Using the TCRdist pipeline, a later analysis assigned CDR3 sequences along with most-parsimonious VDJ recombination scenarios. In a later analysis, every TCR beta chain was defined by the combination of its CDR3 amino acid sequence and its V-gene family, and reads without a unique V-gene family were dropped. To address suspected cross-contamination and a sequencing artifact, a later analysis removed 592 highly shared, low-generation-probability nucleotide sequences. In a later analysis, a clonal expansion index was calculated for each public chain from normalized within-repertoire ranks of inferred template counts. In a later analysis, generation probabilities were computed with a VDJ recombination model fitted to out-of-frame rearrangements, and the resulting probabilities were checked against IGoR. A later analysis scored TCR-TCR, TCR-HLA and TCR-CMV co-occurrence with hypergeometric tests, applying a repertoire-size bias correction to TCR pairs. In a later analysis, false discovery rates were estimated by permuting HLA or CMV assignments 20 times. A later analysis grouped co-occurring TCRs with DBSCAN, adding TCRdist sequence similarity when clustering within HLA-allele-positive subsets. Co-occurrence clustering excluded repertoires with fewer than 30,000 or more than 120,000 public chains, plus five with anomalous nucleotide sharing. The source is immuneACCESS, and TCRdb retained only in-frame sequences with V and J called. Part of the clones is not carried over; for the studies checked, unresolved V genes explain less than half of this, and the remainder is unexplained. V and J calls and clone size are as listed in that table; D and trimming were resolved from the DNA. Present in this sample are around 200,000 clones, roughly 73% of which were seen just once. The ten biggest clones cover 3.1% of the sample.

The cohort was made up of 500 to 850 healthy bone marrow donors. All cohort members were sampled while nominally healthy, although unrecorded immune exposures were likely present. The donor was CMV seronegative and was included in the group of around 320 seronegative cohort members. A peripheral blood sample was collected from each donor, and TCR beta sequencing was performed on peripheral blood mononuclear cells. The Qiagen DNeasy Blood Extraction Kit was used to extract genomic DNA from the blood cell samples. Comments on this clone: The specificity of this receptor is unknown. The sample holds no much larger clone one base away, and base qualities are not on file.

The TCR was taken from a female donor in good health and CMV-seronegative. Sequenced material: PBMCs.

The nucleotide sequence reads as follows: TGTGCCAGTTCCCTAGCGGGGGCCGACACAGATACGCAGTATTTT. Its amino acids are CASSLAGADTDTQYF. The chain employs TRBV6-6 and TRBJ2-3; the junction holds 10 bases that match TRBD2. CDR1 is given as MNHNY and CDR2 as SVGAGI, both from the germline V gene (reference sequence). The CDR3 goes from the cysteine to the phenylalanine over 15 residues. Kept here is only the CDR3 DNA, which spans 45 bases and is read in frame from base 1. After removal of 9 bases from V and 2 bases from J, the junction retains 8 bases not matched to a gene.